This T cell receptor beta chain was recovered during a study of somatic mutations in cytotoxic T cells in rheumatoid arthritis. Germline CDR1 and CDR2: SGDLS and YYNGEE. V was cut by 0 bases and J by 4 bases, with 17 bases left in between. The CDR3 is 17 residues long. Data came from immunoSEQ multiplex PCR; TCRdb stores just in-frame clones and leaves some out. The sample records 13,000 or so clones, about 68% being singletons. The chain joins TRBV9 to TRBJ2-1, with D unresolved. Material: CD8+ T cells sorted from blood. The sequence came from an adult with rheumatoid arthritis. CDR3 coding DNA: TGTGCCAGCAGCGTAGCTTCACAGAACTACCCATACAATGAGCAGTTCTTC. It is translated as CASSVASQNYPYNEQFF. The full variable domain, rest sourced from reference TRBV9 and TRBJ2-1, is DSGVTQTPKHLITATGQRVTLRCSPRSGDLSVYWYQQSLDQGLQFLIQYYNGEERAKGNILERFSAQQFPDLHSELNLSSLELGDSALYFCASSVASQNYPYNEQFFGPGTRLTVL.